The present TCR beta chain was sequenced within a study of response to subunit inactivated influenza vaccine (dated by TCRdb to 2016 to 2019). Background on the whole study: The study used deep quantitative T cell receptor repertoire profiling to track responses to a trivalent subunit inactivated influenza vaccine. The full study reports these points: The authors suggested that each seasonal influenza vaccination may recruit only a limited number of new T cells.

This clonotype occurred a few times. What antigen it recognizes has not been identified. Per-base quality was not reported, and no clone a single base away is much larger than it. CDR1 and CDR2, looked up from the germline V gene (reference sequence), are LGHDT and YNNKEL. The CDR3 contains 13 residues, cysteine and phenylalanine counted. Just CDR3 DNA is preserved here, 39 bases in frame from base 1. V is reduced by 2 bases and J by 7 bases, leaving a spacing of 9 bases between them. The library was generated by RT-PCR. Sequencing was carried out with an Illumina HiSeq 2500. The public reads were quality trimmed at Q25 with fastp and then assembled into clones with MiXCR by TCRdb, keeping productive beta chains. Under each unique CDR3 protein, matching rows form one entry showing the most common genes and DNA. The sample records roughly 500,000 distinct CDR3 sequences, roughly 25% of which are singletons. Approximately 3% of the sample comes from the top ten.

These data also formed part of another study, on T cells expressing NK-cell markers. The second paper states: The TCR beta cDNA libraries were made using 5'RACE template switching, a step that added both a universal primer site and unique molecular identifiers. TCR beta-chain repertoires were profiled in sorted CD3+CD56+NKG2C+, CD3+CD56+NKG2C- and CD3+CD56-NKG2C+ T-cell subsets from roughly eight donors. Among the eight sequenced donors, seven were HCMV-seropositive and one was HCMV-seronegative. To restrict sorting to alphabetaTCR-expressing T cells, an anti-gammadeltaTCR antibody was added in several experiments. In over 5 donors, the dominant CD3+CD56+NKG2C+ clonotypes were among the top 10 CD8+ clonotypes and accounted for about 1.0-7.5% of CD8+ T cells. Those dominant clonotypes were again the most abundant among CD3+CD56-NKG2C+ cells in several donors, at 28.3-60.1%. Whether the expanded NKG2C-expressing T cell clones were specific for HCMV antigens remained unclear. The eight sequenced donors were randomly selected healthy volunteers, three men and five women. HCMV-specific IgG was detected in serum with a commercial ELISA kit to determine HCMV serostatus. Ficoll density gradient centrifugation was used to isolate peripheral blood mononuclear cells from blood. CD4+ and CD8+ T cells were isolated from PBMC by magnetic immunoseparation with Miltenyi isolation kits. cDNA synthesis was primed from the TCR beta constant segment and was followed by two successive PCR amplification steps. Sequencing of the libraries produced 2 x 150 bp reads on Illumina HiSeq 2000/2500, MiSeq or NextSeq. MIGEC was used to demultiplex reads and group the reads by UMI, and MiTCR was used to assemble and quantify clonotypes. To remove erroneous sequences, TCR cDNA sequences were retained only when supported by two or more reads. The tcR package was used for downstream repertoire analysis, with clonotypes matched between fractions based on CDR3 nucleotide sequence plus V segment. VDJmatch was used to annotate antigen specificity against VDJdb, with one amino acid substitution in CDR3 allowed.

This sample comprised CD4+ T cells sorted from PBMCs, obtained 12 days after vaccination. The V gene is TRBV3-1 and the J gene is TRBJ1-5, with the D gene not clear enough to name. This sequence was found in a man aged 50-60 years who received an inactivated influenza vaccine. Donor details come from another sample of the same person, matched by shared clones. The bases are TGTGCCAGCAGCCAAATGGCGGGCCAGCCCCAGCATTTT. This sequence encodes CASSQMAGQPQHF. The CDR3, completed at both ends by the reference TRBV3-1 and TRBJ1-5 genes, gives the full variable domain DTAVSQTPKYLVTQMGNDKSIKCEQNLGHDTMYWYKQDSKKFLKIMFSYNNKELIINETVPNRFSPKSPDKAHLNLHINSLELGDSAVYFCASSQMAGQPQHFGDGTRLSIL.